This T cell receptor (beta chain) derives from a study of blood T cell repertoires in COVID-19. Study context: Both acute and convalescent COVID-19 samples were obtained from the United States, Italy and Spain. In each case, the material was cDNA or gDNA derived from T cells, B-cell-depleted T cells, or PBMCs.

The CDR3 has 13 residues. Germline CDR1 SGHAT, CDR2 FQNNGV. Between the trimmed V and J ends, which lost 6 bases and 5 bases, there was a span of 12 bases. As processed by the authors: Amplification of reference gene primers was used by the study to estimate nucleated cell counts. The data were produced by immunoSEQ multiplex PCR, yet TCRdb's version contains in-frame clones alone and is incomplete. V and J calls and clone size follow that table, whereas D and trimming were derived from the DNA. This table has 85,000 to 95,000 clones, roughly 87% appearing once. This chain joins TRBV11-2 and TRBJ2-3; a weak D match, TRBD1 (6 bases). The clonotype was recovered from a woman aged 80 or over with acute or convalescent COVID-19. Sequenced material: peripheral blood. The CDR3 nucleotides are TGTGCCAGCAGGGACTGGACAGAAGATACGCAGTATTTT. Translation: CASRDWTEDTQYF.